This T cell receptor beta chain stems from a study of T cells in Graves' hyperthyroidism and ophthalmopathy. Across the study: Peripheral blood was drawn at first diagnosis, prior to all treatment.

As for this clonotype: Antigen specificity is unknown. One end of the junction is discordant with germline, which a read error may explain.

TCR beta CDR3 regions were amplified from RNA transcripts. With the HTBI primer set, the TCR CDR3 went through a first round of RT-PCR. TCRdb called the multiplex PCR reads again in MiXCR, with one record for every CDR3 protein. This sample has approximately 530,000 distinct CDR3 sequences; just under 20% occur once, and the top ten carry about 50%. The CDR3 consists of 15 residues. Germline V gene sequence: CDR1 ENHRY, CDR2 SYGVKD. Each diagnosis drew on symptoms, thyroxine, TRAb, thyroid ultrasound and orbital computed tomography findings. The PBMCs were sourced from fresh peripheral blood (10 ml). Broader study findings: Most expanded thyroid clonotypes above 0.001 recurred in blood.

This TCR came from a man in his forties or fifties with Graves' ophthalmopathy. Material for sequencing was blood. V is TRBV10-3 and J is TRBJ1-5; no clear D. The CDR3 DNA reads as TGTGCCATCAGTGAGTCGAGCGACGGGGATCATCCCCAGCATTTT. Residues: CAISESSDGDHPQHF.